This TCR beta chain was obtained from a study of beta chain features in type 1 diabetes. Whole-study findings and limits: Shorter TCRB CDR3s, moderately but significantly so, marked every one of the four CD4+ subsets in Type 1 diabetes patients. Within the patient group, naive, central memory and Treg TCRB repertoires appeared more similar to each other than within healthy donors. When cDNA is sequenced, cells with high TCR expression could be over-represented.

Trimming took off 0 bases at V and 6 bases at J, with 11 bases between the two ends. The CDR3 loop spans 14 amino acids. Looked up from germline, CDR1 is LGHNA and CDR2 is YNFKEQ. It was one heparinised blood draw, averaging roughly 120 mL, that each donor gave. The sequenced template was cDNA made from the entire isolated RNA. Naive, central memory and regulatory T cell samples yielded about 3.57 million reads on average. Sequencing was performed with immunoSEQ multiplex PCR; in TCRdb, only in-frame clones are kept and a portion is missing. The data show 300,000 or so clones, roughly 13% seen once. In this sample, this clone turned up a few times. What it binds is unknown.

The clonotype was recovered from a man younger than 45 with type 1 diabetes. Sequenced sample: naive CD4+ T cells from blood. The rearrangement joins TRBV4-2 to TRBJ1-2; D unresolved. As DNA, the CDR3 is TGTGCCAGCAGCCAAGATCATGAGGGAAATGGCTACACCTTC. It is translated as CASSQDHEGNGYTF.